These 2 T cell receptor beta chains were all obtained from the same sample, sequenced in a study of blood T cell repertoires in COVID-19. The data were produced by immunoSEQ multiplex PCR, yet TCRdb's version contains in-frame clones alone and is incomplete. The sample has about 150,000 clones; over 80% are singletons. The sequenced sample consisted of PBMCs or T cells enriched from blood (not recorded which). These receptors all stem from a man in his sixties or seventies who had been exposed to COVID-19.

This clone has only one observation. The chain links TRBV11-2 to TRBJ2-7; 8 bases line up with TRBD2. Unmatched junction bases numbered 5, after V lost 5 bases and J lost 5 bases. There are 13 residues in the CDR3. Germline CDR1 SGHAT, CDR2 FQNNGV. The CDR3 sequence: CASSRRGGHEQYF. The CDR3 DNA is TGTGCCAGCAGCCGTCGGGGGGGCCACGAGCAGTACTTC. Together with reference TRBV11-2 and TRBJ2-7, the CDR3 gives the full variable domain: EAGVAQSPRYKIIEKRQSVAFWCNPISGHATLYWYQQILGQGPKLLIQFQNNGVVDDSQLPKDRFSAERLKGVDSTLKIQPAKLEDSAVYLCASSRRGGHEQYFGPGTRLTVT.

The rearrangement links TRBV19 to TRBJ2-3; no firm D call. The V gene's germline CDR1 is LNHDA and CDR2 SQIVND (reference sequence). This CDR3 comprises 16 residues. The V end lost 2 bases, the J end lost 4 bases, and 16 bases lay between the germline ends. CDR3 loop: CASSISNARTPDTQYF. In DNA form, the CDR3 reads TGTGCCAGTAGTATATCTAATGCGAGAACCCCAGATACGCAGTATTTT. Using reference TRBV19 and TRBJ2-3 for the parts outside the CDR3, the full variable domain is DGGITQSPKYLFRKEGQNVTLSCEQNLNHDAMYWYRQDPGQGLRLIYYSQIVNDFQKGDIAEGYSVSREKKESFPLTVTSAQKNPTAFYLCASSISNARTPDTQYFGPGTRLTVL.